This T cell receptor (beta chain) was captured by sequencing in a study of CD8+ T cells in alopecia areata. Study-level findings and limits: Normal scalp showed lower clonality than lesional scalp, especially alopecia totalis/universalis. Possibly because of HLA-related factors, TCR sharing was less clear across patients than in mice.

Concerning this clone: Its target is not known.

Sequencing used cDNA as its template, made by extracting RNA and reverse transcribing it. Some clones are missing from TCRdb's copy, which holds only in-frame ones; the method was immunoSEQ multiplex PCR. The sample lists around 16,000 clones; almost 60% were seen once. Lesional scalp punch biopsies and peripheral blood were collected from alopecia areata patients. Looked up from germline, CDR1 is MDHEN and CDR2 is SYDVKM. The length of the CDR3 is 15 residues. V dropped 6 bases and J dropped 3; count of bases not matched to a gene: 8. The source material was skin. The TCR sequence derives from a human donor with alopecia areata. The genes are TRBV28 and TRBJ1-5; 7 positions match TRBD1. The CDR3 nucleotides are TGTGCCAGCAGAATGACAGGGAGTCCCAATCAGCCCCAGCATTTT. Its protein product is CASRMTGSPNQPQHF.